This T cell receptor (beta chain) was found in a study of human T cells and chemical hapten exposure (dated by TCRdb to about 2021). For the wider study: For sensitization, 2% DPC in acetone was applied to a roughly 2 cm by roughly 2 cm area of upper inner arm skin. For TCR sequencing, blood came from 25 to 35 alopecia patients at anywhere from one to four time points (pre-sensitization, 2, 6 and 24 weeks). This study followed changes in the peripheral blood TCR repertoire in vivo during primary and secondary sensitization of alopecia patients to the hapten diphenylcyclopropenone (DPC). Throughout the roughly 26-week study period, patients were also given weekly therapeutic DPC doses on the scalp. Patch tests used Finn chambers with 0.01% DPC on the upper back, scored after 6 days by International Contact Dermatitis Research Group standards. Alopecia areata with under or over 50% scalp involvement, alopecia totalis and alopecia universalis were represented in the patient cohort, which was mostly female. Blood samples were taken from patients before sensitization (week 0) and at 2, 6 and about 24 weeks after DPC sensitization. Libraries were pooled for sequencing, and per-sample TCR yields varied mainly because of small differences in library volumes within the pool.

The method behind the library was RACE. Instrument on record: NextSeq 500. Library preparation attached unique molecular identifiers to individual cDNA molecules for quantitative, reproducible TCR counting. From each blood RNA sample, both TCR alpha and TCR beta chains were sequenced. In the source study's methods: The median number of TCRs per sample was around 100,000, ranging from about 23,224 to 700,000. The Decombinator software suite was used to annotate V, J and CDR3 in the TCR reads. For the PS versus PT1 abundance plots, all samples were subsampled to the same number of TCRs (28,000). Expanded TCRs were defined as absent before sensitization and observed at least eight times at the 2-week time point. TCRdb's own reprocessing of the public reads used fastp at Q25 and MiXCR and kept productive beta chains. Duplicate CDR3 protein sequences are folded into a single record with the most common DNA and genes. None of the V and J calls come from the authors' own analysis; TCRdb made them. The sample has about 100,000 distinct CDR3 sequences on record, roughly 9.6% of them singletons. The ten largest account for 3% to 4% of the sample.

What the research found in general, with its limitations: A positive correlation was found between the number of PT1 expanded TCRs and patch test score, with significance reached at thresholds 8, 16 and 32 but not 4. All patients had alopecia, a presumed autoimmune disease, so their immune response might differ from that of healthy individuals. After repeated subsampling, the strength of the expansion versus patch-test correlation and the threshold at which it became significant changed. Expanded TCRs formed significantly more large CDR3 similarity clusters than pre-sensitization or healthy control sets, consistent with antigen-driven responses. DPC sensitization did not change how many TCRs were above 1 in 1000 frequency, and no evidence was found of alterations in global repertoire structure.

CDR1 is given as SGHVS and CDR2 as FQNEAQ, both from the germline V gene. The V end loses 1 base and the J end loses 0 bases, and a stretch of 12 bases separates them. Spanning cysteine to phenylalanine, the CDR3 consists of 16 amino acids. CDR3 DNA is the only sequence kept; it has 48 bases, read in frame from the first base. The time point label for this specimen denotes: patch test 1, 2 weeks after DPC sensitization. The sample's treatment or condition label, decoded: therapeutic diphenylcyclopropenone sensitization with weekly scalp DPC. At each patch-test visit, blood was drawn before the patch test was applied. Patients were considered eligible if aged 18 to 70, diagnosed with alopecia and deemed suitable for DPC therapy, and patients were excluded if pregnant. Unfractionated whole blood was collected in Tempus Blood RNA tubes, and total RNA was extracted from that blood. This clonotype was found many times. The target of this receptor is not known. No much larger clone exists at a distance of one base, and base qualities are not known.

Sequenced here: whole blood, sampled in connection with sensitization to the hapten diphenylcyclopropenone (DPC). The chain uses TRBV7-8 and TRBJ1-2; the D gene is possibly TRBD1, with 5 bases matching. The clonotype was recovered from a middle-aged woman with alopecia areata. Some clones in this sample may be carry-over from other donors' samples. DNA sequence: TGTGCCAGCAGCTTAGTGGCAGGGAAAGCTAACTATGGCTACACCTTC. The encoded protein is CASSLVAGKANYGYTF.